This TCR beta chain was captured by sequencing in a study of Ad26.COV2.S vaccination and SARS-CoV-2 variants. Overall study: Donor was in the COV1001 Ad26.COV2.S trial arm.

The V end was cut by 5 bases, the J end by 3 bases, with 13 bases between. Germline CDR1 LNHDA, CDR2 SQIVND (reference sequence). This CDR3 spans 15 amino acids. Assay: immunoSEQ multiplex PCR; the TCRdb copy retains only in-frame clones and omits some. Of over 400,000 clones listed, around 92% are singletons. Study-level findings and limits: TCR breadth and depth estimates may have understated total T cell responses. Placebo recipients had lower spike-specific TCR breadth than vaccine recipients. Similar non-spike TCR breadth was seen in vaccine and placebo recipients.

Remarks on this clone: Its antigen remains unidentified.

Treatment meaning: approximately 18 received Ad26.COV2.S at low or high dose, single or two shots; five or six received placebo; per-sample allocation not given. At day 63 after the first vaccine or placebo injection, samples were drawn. V and J are TRBV19 and TRBJ1-4; D is perhaps TRBD1 (6 bases). This sequence originates from a person aged 18-60 years who received the Ad26.COV2.S COVID-19 vaccine or a placebo. The sample in question was peripheral blood, obtained in a trial of Ad26.COV2.S vaccine versus placebo. In DNA form, the CDR3 reads TGTGCCAGTAGTGTCCAGGGGACCCCTAATGAAAAACTGTTTTTT. It is translated as CASSVQGTPNEKLFF.